This entry features one TCR beta chain sequence. This entry is derived from a study of PD-1 blockade in classical Hodgkin lymphoma. Time point specified: newly diagnosed, previously untreated cHL patient sample. Sequencing used immunoSEQ multiplex PCR; TCRdb keeps in-frame clones, though not all of them. The data show thousands of clones, with about 79% seen just once and about 7.6% held by the top ten. The receptor was derived from a human donor with classical Hodgkin lymphoma. Sequencing was done on a sample of peripheral blood mononuclear cells (PBMCs).

The CDR3 DNA reads as TGTGCCATCAGTTCAGTGCCCGGGACAGTCAACACAGATACGCAGTATTTT. Protein product: CAISSVPGTVNTDTQYF. The J gene is TRBJ2-3, the V gene TRBV10-3; 7 bases align to TRBD1. CDR1 ENHRY and CDR2 SYGVKD come from the germline V gene. The CDR3 has 17 amino acids. With V trimmed by 5 bases and J by 2 bases, 13 bases remained unmatched.